The rows below give T cell receptor beta chains drawn from one sample of a study of T cell responses to AZD1222 COVID-19 vaccine. Produced via immunoSEQ multiplex PCR; TCRdb's table is partial and in-frame only. The table includes fewer than 150,000 clones, nearly 95% detected once. Source: peripheral blood, taken on day 0 of AZD1222 vaccination. These receptors were taken from an adult in good health. Both conserved end residues are part of each CDR3. A D gene is named only where the DNA matches it firmly. Some rows mark clone size as missing; the rest say once, few, many or name a class of expanded clone.

TRBD2	.	TRBV9	TRBJ2-1	CASSPPGLVSSNEQFF	TGTGCCAGCAGCCCTCCGGGACTAGTCTCTTCCAATGAGCAGTTCTTC
.	.	TRBV6-2/TRBV6-3	TRBJ2-1	CASSLGRRGVSSYNEQFF	TGTGCCAGCAGTCTCGGACGTAGGGGGGTTAGCTCCTACAATGAGCAGTTCTTC
TRBD1	.	TRBV2	TRBJ1-2	CASTGQGANPNYGYTF	TGTGCCAGCACGGGACAGGGGGCAAACCCTAACTATGGCTACACCTTC
TRBD1	once	TRBV3-1/TRBV3-2	TRBJ1-2	CASSQFAQGVHGYTF	TGTGCCAGCAGCCAATTTGCGCAGGGGGTTCATGGCTACACCTTC
TRBD1	.	TRBV4-2	TRBJ1-2	CASSQPTGGAYGYTF	TGTGCCAGCAGCCAACCGACAGGGGGCGCCTATGGCTACACCTTC
.	.	TRBV9	TRBJ2-5	CASSFPGDQETQYF	TGTGCCAGCAGCTTTCCTGGGGATCAAGAGACCCAGTACTTC
.	.	TRBV18	TRBJ1-1	CASSVGADTEAFF	TGTGCCAGCTCCGTTGGGGCAGACACTGAAGCTTTCTTT
.	once	TRBV7-9	TRBJ1-5	CASRWGPNQPQHF	TGTGCCAGCAGGTGGGGGCCCAATCAGCCCCAGCATTTT
.	few	TRBV4-2	TRBJ1-4	CASSQDGGQGGPNEKLFF	TGTGCCAGCAGCCAAGATGGGGGTCAGGGTGGGCCTAATGAAAAACTGTTTTTT
.	.	TRBV29-1	TRBJ1-1	CSVEDGAGRAEAFF	TGCAGCGTTGAAGATGGGGCAGGGCGCGCTGAAGCTTTCTTT
.	.	TRBV10-2	TRBJ1-5	CARSTDLNQPQHF	TGCGCCAGATCGACAGACCTCAATCAGCCCCAGCATTTT